Presented here are 2 T cell receptor beta chains from one specimen sequenced in a study of control samples from healthy donors and cancer patients. Assay used: immunoSEQ multiplex PCR; TCRdb lists only in-frame clones, some missing. Here the sample spans some 23,000 clones, around 83% being singletons. Sequenced sample: PBMCs. These receptors were taken from a man aged 55 to 69 with head and neck cancer.

V and J are TRBV7-9 and TRBJ1-1, with D unclear. Trimming shortened V by 1 base and J by 0 bases, and 9 bases separated the two germline ends. CDR1 and CDR2 from the germline V gene are SEHNR and FQNEAQ (reference sequence). The CDR3 runs 15 residues. The CDR3 loop is CASSLGFSMNTEAFF. CDR3 nucleotide sequence: TGTGCCAGCAGCTTAGGCTTTAGCATGAACACTGAAGCTTTCTTT.

V usage is TRBV3-1 (or the pseudogene TRBV3-2) and J usage is TRBJ1-1, with a possible D match to TRBD1 (5 bases). This CDR3 comprises 13 residues. The V and J ends lost 3 bases and 5 bases respectively, with 10 bases between them. The germline gives CDR1 LGHDT, CDR2 YNNKEL (reference sequence). CDR3 sequence (DNA): TGTGCCAGCAGCCACCCGGGGGGGACTGAAGCTTTCTTT. It translates to CASSHPGGTEAFF.